The source of this TCR beta chain is a study of OX40 agonist ivuxolimab in advanced cancers. The CDR3 runs 14 residues. Germline CDR1 SGHTA, CDR2 FQGNSA. Trimming took off 2 bases at V and 6 bases at J, with 14 bases between the two ends. This table comes from immunoSEQ multiplex PCR, and its TCRdb copy is limited to in-frame clones, with some not included. The table records about 16,000 clones, around 84% of them present only once. Study observations and caveats: Both blood CD4+ and CD8+ T cells showed clonal growth by week 6 at 0.1 to 3.0 mg/kg. Among the lowest levels of clonal expansion were found in partial responders at 0.1-3.0 mg/kg.

Peripheral blood came from all dose cohorts at three timepoints. Details on this clone: The target antigen is unknown.

The sequence was obtained from an adult with an advanced solid tumor such as melanoma, head and neck, liver or kidney cancer. The chain employs TRBV7-2 and TRBJ2-7; tentatively, D is TRBD1 (6 bases). The sample here was CD4+ or CD8+ T cells sorted from blood, taken in a trial of the OX40 agonist ivuxolimab. The CDR3 is CASSLSYRVGEQYF. In DNA form, the CDR3 reads TGTGCCAGCAGCTTATCCTACAGGGTGGGCGAGCAGTACTTC. Based on the CDR3 plus reference TRBV7-2 and TRBJ2-7, the full variable domain is GAGVSQSPSNKVTEKGKDVELRCDPISGHTALYWYRQSLGQGLEFLIYFQGNSAPDKSGLPSDRFSAERTGGSVSTLTIQRTQQEDSAVYLCASSLSYRVGEQYFGPGTRLTVT.